The text below deals with one T cell receptor beta chain. What it recognizes is unknown. The source of the sample is a study of CD8+ T cells in alopecia areata. The study, taken as a whole, reports: Relative to normal scalp, lesional scalp, especially alopecia totalis/universalis, showed higher clonality. Tofacitinib produced a significant decrease in scalp clonality and in expanded CD8+ clones among the top 100.

Trimming removed 10 bases at V and 0 bases at J, with 16 bases between. CDR3 length equals 14 residues. The germline V gene has CDR1 ENHRY and CDR2 SYGVKD. As the sequencing template, cDNA was produced by extracting RNA and reverse transcribing it. Sequencing used immunoSEQ multiplex PCR; TCRdb keeps in-frame clones, though not all of them. The sample holds about 290,000 clones, roughly 64% seen once. Stated treatment: oral pan-JAK inhibitor, 5-10 mg twice daily. Peripheral blood, together with lesional scalp punch biopsies, was collected from alopecia areata patients. This rearrangement joins TRBV10-3 to TRBJ2-7; weak D call: TRBD2 (5 bases). Sequencing was performed on CD4+ T cells sorted from blood, taken at week 24, from a patient treated with tofacitinib. The clonotype was recovered from a human donor with alopecia areata. The CDR3 reads CATHTRGASYEQYF. The CDR3 DNA is TGTGCCACCCACACCCGGGGAGCCTCCTACGAGCAGTACTTC.